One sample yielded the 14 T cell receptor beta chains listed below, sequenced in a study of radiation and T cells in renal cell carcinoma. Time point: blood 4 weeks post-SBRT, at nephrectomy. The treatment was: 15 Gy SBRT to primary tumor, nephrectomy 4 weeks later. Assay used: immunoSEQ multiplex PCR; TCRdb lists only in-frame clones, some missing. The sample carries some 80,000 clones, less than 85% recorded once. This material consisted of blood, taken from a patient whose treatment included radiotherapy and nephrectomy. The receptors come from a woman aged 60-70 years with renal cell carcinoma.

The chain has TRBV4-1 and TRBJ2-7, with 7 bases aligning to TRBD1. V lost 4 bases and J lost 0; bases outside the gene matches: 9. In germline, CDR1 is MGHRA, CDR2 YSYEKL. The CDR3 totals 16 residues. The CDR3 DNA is TGCGCCAGCAGCCCACTGACAGGGCCTAACTCCTACGAGCAGTACTTC. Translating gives CASSPLTGPNSYEQYF.

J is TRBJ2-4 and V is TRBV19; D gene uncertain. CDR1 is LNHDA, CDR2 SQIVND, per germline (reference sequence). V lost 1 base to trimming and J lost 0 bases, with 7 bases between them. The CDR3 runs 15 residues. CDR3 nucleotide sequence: TGTGCCAGTAGTATAGTTGCCTTAGCCAAAAACATTCAGTACTTC. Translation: CASSIVALAKNIQYF.

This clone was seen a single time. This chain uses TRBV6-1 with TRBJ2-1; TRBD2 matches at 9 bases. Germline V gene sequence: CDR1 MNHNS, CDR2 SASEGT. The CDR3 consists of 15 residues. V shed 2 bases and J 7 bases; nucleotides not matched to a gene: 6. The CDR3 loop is CASSESSGIRNEQFF. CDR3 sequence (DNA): TGTGCCAGCAGTGAATCTAGCGGGATTAGAAATGAGCAGTTCTTC.

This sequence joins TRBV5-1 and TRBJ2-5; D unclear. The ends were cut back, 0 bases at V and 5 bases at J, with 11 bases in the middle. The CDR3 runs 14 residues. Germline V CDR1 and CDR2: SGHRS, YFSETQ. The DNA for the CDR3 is TGCGCCAGCAGCTTGGCCCGGAAGTCGGAGACCCAGTACTTC. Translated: CASSLARKSETQYF.

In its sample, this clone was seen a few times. The CDR3 region is CASSSGRFSRYTF. The DNA for the CDR3 is TGTGCCAGCAGCTCCGGCCGGTTTAGCCGCTACACCTTC. The chain combines TRBV6-5 with TRBJ1-2; D is ambiguous. Germline V lookup: CDR1 MNHEY, CDR2 SVGAGI. The CDR3 has 13 residues. The V end was cut by 6 bases, the J end by 9 bases, with 17 bases between.

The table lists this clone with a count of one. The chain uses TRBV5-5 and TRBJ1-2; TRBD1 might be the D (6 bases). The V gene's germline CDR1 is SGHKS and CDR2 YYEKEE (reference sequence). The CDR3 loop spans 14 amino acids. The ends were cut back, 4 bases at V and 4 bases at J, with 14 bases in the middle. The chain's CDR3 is CASSLGQGTYGYTF. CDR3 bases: TGTGCCAGCAGCCTAGGGCAGGGGACCTATGGCTACACCTTC. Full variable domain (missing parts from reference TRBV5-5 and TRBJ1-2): DAGVTQSPTHLIKTRGQQVTLRCSPISGHKSVSWYQQVLGQGPQFIFQYYEKEERGRGNFPDRFSARQFPNYSSELNVNALLLGDSALYLCASSLGQGTYGYTFGSGTRLTVV.

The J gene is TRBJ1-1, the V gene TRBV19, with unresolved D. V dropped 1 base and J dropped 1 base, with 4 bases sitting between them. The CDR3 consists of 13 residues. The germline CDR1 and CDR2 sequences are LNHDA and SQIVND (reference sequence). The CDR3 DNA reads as TGTGCCAGTAGTATAGGAGGGAACACTGAAGCTTTCTTT. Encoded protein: CASSIGGNTEAFF.

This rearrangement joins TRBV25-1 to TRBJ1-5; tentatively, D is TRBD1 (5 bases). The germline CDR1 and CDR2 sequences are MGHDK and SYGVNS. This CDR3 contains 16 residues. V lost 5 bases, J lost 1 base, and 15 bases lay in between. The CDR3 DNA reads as TGTGCCAGCAGTCCCCTGGACATTCGGAGCAATCAGCCCCAGCATTTT. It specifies CASSPLDIRSNQPQHF.

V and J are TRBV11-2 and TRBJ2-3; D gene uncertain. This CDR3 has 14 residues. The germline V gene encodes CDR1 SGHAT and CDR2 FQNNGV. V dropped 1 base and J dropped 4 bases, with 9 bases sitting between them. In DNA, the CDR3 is TGTGCCAGCAGCTTAGCGGACGAGTCAGATACGCAGTATTTT. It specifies CASSLADESDTQYF.

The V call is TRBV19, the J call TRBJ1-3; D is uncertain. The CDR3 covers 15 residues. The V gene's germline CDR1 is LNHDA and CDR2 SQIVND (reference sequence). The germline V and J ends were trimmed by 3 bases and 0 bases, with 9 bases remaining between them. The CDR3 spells CASSIKSNSGNTIYF. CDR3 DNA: TGTGCCAGTAGTATTAAAAGCAACTCTGGAAACACCATATATTTT.

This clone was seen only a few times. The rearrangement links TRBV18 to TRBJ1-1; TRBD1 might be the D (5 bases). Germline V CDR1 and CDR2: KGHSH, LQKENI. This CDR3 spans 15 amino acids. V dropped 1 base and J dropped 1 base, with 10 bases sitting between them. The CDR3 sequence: CASSPLSGENTEAFF. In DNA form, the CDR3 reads TGTGCCAGCTCACCACTATCGGGGGAGAACACTGAAGCTTTCTTT.

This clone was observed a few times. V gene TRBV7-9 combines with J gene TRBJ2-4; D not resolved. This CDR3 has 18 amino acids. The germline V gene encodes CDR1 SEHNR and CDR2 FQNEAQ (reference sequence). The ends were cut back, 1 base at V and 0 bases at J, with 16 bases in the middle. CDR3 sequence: CASSLGSLRTRAKNIQYF. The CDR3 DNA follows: TGTGCCAGCAGCTTAGGGTCCCTGAGAACAAGAGCCAAAAACATTCAGTACTTC.

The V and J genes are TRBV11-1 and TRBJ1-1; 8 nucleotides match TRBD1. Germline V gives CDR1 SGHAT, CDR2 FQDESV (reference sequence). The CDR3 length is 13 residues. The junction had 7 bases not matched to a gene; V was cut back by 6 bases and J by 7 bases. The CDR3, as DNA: TGTGCCAGCAGAACGGGGACAGGACTTGAAGCTTTCTTT. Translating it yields CASRTGTGLEAFF. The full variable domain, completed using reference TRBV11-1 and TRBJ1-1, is EAEVAQSPRYKITEKSQAVAFWCDPISGHATLYWYRQILGQGPELLVQFQDESVVDDSQLPKDRFSAERLKGVDSTLKIQPAELGDSAMYLCASRTGTGLEAFFGQGTRLTVV.

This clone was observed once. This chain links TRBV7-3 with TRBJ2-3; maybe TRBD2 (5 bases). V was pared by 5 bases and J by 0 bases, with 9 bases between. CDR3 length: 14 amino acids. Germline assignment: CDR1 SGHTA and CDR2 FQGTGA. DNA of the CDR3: TGTGCCAGCAGCGCTGGACTGAGCACAGATACGCAGTATTTT. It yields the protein CASSAGLSTDTQYF.